This T cell receptor beta chain was captured in a study of shared clonotypes between healthy human individuals. About the study: For every donor, three CD4 naive, three CD4 memory, two CD8 naive and one CD8 memory plates were used.

Notes on the study in general: Clonotypes shared by all four donors outscored non-shared clonotypes in generation probability. Only blood underwent sampling, and tissue repertoires likely differ.

The protocol was immunoSEQ multiplex PCR, while the TCRdb copy is restricted to in-frame clones and leaves out a portion. The sample includes about 1.1 million clones, approximately 80% of them seen just once. Regarding this clone: Antigen unknown.

This TCR was recovered from a man between 18 and 35 years old in good health. Some clones in this sample may be carry-over from other donors' samples. The sequenced material came from memory CD4+ T cells from PBMCs. Noted subset: CD45RA-negative fraction.

This CDR3 reads CASRGLWRPNEKLFF. CDR3 sequence (DNA): TGTGCCAGCAGGGGGTTGTGGAGACCCAATGAAAAACTGTTTTTT. The rearrangement joins TRBV28 to TRBJ1-4; unclear D gene. CDR1 and CDR2 (germline): MDHEN, SYDVKM. The CDR3 extends over 15 amino acids. The V and J ends lost 6 bases and 5 bases respectively, with 16 bases between them. The whole variable domain, filled in from reference TRBV28 and TRBJ1-4, reads DVKVTQSSRYLVKRTGEKVFLECVQDMDHENMFWYRQDPGLGLRLIYFSYDVKMKEKGDIPEGYSVSREKKERFSLILESASTNQTSMYLCASRGLWRPNEKLFFGSGTQLSVL.